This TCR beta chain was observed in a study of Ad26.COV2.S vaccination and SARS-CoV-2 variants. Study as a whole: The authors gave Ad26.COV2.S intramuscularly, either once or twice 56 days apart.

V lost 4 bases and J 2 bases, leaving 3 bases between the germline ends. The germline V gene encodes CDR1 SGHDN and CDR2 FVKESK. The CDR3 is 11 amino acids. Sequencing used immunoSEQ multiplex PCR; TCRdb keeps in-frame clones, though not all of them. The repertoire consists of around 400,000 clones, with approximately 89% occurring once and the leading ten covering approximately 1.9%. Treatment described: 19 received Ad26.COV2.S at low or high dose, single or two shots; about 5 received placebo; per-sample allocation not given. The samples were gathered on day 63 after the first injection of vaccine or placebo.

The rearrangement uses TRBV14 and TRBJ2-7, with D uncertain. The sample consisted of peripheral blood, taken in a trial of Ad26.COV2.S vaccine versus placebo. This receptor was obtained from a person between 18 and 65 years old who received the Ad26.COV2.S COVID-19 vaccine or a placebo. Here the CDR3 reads CASSLTYEQYF. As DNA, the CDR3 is TGTGCCAGCAGCCTAACCTACGAGCAGTACTTC. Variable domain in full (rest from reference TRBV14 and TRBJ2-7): EAGVTQFPSHSVIEKGQTVTLRCDPISGHDNLYWYRRVMGKEIKFLLHFVKESKQDESGMPNNRFLAERTGGTYSTLKVQPAELEDSGVYFCASSLTYEQYFGPGTRLTVT.